This TCR beta chain appears in the sequencing data of a study of T cell responses to AZD1222 COVID-19 vaccine. General study findings and limits: With two AZD1222 doses given, Spike-specific TCR breadth and depth both rose. The sample set comprised mostly white British donors with more females, and clonal diversity was possibly underestimated. Spike-wide coverage was observed for vaccine-associated CD4 TCRs, with dominant responses at 160-218 and 743-854. Targeting of unmutated variant regions was reportedly seen in nearly half of spike-specific TCRs.

TCRdb's copy holds only in-frame clones and misses some; the assay was immunoSEQ multiplex PCR. Of almost 95,000 clones listed, 85% are singletons. About this clone: Its matching antigen is unknown.

The source material was peripheral blood, sampled 28 days after the second AZD1222 dose. The sequence came from an adult who received the AZD1222 COVID-19 vaccine.

CDR3 DNA: TGTGCCAGCAGCCCGGGGTGGGGGGGCTACGAGCAGTACTTC. Residues: CASSPGWGGYEQYF. The rearrangement joins TRBV5-6 to TRBJ2-7; 7 nucleotides agree with TRBD2. With 4 bases clipped from V and 3 bases from J, the junction kept 7 bases outside the gene matches. Germline V lookup: CDR1 SGHDT, CDR2 YYEEEE. This CDR3 comprises 14 residues.